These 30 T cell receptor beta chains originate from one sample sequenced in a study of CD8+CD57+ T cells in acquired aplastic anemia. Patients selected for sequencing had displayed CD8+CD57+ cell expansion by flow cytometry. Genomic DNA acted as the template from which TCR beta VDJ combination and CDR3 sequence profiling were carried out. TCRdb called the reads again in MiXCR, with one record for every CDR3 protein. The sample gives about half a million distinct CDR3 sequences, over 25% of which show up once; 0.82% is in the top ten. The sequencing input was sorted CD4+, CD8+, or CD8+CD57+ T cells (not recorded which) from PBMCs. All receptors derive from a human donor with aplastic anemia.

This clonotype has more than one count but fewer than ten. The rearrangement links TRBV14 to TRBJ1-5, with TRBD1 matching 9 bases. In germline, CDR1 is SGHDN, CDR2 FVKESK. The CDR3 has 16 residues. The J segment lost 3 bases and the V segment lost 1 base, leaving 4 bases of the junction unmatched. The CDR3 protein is CASSQGGQGNNQPQHF. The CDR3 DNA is TGTGCCAGCAGCCAAGGAGGACAGGGGAACAATCAGCCCCAGCATTTT.

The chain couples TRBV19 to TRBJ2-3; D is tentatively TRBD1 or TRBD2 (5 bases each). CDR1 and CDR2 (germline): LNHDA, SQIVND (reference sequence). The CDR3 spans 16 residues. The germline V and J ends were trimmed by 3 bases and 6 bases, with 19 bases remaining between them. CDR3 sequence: CASSIRQGPVADTQYF. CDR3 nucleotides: TGTGCCAGTAGTATTCGTCAGGGACCCGTTGCGGATACGCAGTATTTT.

In DNA form, the CDR3 reads TGTGCCAGTAGTCTTAGGAGCGGGGGGTCGAATGAGCAGTTCTTC. It yields the protein CASSLRSGGSNEQFF. V usage is TRBV19 and J usage is TRBJ2-1, with 9 bases lining up with TRBD2. V lost 5 bases, J lost 7 bases, and 9 bases stayed unmatched. Germline CDR1 is LNHDA and CDR2 is SQIVND (reference sequence). The CDR3 has 15 residues.

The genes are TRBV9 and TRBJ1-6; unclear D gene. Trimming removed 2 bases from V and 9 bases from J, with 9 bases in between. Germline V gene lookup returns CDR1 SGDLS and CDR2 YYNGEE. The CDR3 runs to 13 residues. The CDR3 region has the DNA TGTGCCAGCAGCGTTGAAAGGAGTTCACCCCTCCACTTT. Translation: CASSVERSSPLHF. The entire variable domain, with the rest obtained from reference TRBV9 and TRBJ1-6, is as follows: DSGVTQTPKHLITATGQRVTLRCSPRSGDLSVYWYQQSLDQGLQFLIQYYNGEERAKGNILERFSAQQFPDLHSELNLSSLELGDSALYFCASSVERSSPLHFGNGTRLTVT.

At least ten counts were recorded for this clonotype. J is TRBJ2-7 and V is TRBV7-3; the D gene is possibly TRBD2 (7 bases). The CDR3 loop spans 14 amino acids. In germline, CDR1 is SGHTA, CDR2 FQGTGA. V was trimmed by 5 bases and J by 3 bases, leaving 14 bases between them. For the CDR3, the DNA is TGTGCCAGCAGCCCTAGGGGGGGGGGCTACGAGCAGTACTTC. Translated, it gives CASSPRGGGYEQYF. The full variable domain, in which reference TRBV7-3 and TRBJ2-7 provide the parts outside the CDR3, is GAGVSQTPSNKVTEKGKYVELRCDPISGHTALYWYRQSLGQGPEFLIYFQGTGAADDSGLPNDRFFAVRPEGSVSTLKIQRTERGDSAVYLCASSPRGGGYEQYFGPGTRLTVT.

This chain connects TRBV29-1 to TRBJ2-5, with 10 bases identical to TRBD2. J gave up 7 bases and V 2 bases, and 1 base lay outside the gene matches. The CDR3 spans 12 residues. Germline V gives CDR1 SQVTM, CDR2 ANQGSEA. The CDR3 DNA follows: TGCAGCGTTGAAAGCGGGGGGGGGACCCAGTACTTC. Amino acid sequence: CSVESGGGTQYF.

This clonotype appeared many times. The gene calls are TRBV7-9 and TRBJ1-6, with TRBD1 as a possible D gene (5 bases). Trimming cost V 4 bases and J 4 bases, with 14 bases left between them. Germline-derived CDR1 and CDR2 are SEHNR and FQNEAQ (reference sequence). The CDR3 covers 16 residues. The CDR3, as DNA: TGTGCCAGCAGCTCCGTTCGTAGGGGTTATAATTCACCCCTCCACTTT. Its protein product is CASSSVRRGYNSPLHF.

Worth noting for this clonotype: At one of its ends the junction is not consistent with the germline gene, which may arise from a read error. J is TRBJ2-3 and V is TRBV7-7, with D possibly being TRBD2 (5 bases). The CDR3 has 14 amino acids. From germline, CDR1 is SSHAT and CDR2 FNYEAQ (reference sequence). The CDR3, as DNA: TGTGCTAGCAGCCCAGGACTCTCCCTTAGCACGCAGTATTTT. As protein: CASSPGLSLSTQYF.

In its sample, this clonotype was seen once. The CDR3 loop reads CASSMVSGLDTQYF. In DNA, the CDR3 is TGTGCCAGCAGCATGGTATCGGGGTTAGATACGCAGTATTTT. This chain connects TRBV9 to TRBJ2-3, with D possibly matching TRBD2 (5 bases). The CDR3 runs to 14 residues. Trimming took 4 bases from V and 5 from J, leaving 14 bases between them. Germline CDR1 reads SGDLS; CDR2 reads YYNGEE.

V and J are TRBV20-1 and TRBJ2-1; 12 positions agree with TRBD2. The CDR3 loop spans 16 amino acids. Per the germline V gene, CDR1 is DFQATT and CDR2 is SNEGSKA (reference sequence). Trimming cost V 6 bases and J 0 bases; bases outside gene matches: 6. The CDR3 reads CSATLAGGPSYNEQFF. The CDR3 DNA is TGCAGTGCGACTCTAGCGGGGGGGCCCTCCTACAATGAGCAGTTCTTC.

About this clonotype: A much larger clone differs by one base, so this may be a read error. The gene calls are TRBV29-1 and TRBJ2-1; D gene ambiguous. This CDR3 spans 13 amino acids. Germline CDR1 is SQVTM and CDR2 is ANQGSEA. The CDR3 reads CIARLVLYNEQFF. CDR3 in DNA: TGCATCGCAAGGTTGGTCCTTTACAATGAGCAGTTCTTC.

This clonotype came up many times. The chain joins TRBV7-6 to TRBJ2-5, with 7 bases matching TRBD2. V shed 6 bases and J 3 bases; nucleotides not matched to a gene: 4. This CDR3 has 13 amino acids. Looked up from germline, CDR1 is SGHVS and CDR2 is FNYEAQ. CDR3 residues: CASRPTSKETQYF. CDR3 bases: TGTGCCAGCAGGCCGACTAGCAAAGAGACCCAGTACTTC.

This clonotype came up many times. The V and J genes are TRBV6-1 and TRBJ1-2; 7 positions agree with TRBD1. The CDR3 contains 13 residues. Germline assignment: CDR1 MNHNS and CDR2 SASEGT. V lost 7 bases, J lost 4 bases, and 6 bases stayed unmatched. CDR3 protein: CASNLGQIYGYTF. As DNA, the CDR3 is TGTGCCAGCAACCTGGGACAGATCTATGGCTACACCTTC.

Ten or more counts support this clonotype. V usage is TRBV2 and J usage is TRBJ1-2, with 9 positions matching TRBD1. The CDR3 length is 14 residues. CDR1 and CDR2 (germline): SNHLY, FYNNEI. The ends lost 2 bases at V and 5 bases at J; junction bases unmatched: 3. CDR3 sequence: CASSELDRGYGYTF. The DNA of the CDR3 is TGTGCCAGCAGTGAACTGGACAGGGGTTATGGCTACACCTTC.

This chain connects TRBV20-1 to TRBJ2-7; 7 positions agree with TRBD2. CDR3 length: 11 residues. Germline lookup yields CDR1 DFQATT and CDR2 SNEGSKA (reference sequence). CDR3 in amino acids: CKASGAYEQYF. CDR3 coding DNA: TGCAAGGCTAGCGGAGCCTACGAGCAGTACTTC.

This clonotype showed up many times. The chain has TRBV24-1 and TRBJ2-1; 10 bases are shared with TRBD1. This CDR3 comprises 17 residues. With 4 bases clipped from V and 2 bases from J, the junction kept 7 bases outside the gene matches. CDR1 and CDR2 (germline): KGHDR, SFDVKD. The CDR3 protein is CATSESGQGETYNEQFF. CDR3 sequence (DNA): TGTGCCACCAGTGAATCCGGACAGGGGGAAACCTACAATGAGCAGTTCTTC.

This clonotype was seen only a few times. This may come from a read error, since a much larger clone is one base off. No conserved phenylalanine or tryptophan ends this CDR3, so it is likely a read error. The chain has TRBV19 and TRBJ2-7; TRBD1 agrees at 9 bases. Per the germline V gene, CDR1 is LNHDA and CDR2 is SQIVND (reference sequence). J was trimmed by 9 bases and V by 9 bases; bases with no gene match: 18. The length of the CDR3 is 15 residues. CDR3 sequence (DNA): TGTGCCAGCAGACGTCTTCCGGGACAGGGTCTACGGCAGTACCTC. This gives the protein CASRRLPGQGLRQYL.

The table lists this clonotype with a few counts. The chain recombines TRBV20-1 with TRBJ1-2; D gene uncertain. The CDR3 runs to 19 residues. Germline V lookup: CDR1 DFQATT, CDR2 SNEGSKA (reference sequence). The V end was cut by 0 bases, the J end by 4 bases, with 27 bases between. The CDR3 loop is CSARDLNELMTSWGYGYTF. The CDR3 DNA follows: TGCAGTGCTAGAGATTTGAATGAGCTGATGACATCTTGGGGCTATGGCTACACCTTC.

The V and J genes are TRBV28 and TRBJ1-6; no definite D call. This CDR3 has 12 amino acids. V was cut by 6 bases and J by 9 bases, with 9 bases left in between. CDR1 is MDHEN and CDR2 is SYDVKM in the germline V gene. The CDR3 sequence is CASSPPFSPLHF. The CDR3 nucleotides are TGTGCCAGCAGCCCCCCTTTTTCACCCCTCCACTTT.

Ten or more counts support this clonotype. This chain's CDR3 is CASSPGSGNSPLHF. The CDR3 DNA is TGTGCCAGCAGCCCAGGCTCTGGGAATTCACCCCTCCACTTT. The rearrangement links TRBV7-6 to TRBJ1-6, with D unclear. The germline V gene has CDR1 SGHVS and CDR2 FNYEAQ. The V end lost 5 bases, the J end lost 7 bases, and 12 bases lay between the germline ends. This CDR3 has 14 amino acids.

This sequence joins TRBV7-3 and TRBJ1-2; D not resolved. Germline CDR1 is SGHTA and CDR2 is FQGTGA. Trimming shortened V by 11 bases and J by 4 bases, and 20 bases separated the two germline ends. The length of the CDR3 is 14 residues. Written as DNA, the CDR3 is TGTGCCTGGAGTAATAGGAGGTCTTCCTATGGCTACACCTTC. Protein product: CAWSNRRSSYGYTF. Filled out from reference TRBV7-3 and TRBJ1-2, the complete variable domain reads GAGVSQTPSNKVTEKGKYVELRCDPISGHTALYWYRQSLGQGPEFLIYFQGTGAADDSGLPNDRFFAVRPEGSVSTLKIQRTERGDSAVYLCAWSNRRSSYGYTFGSGTRLTVV.

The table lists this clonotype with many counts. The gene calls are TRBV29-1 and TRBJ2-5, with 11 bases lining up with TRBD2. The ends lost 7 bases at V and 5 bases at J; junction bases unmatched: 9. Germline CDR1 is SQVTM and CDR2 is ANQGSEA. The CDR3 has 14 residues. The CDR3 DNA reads TGCAGCGCCCCGACTAGCGGGACGTCGGAGACCCAGTACTTC. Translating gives CSAPTSGTSETQYF.

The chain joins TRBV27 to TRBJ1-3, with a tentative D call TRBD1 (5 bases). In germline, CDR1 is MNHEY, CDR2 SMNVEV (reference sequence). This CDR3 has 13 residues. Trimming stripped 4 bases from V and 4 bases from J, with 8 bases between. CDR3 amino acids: CASSSTVGNTIYF. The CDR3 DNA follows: TGTGCCAGCAGTTCGACAGTAGGAAACACCATATATTTT.

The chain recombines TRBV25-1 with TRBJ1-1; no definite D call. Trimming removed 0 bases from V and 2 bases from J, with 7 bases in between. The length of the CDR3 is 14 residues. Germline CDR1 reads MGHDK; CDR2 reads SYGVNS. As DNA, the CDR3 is TGTGCCAGCAGTGAATATGGTACAAACACTGAAGCTTTCTTT. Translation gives CASSEYGTNTEAFF.

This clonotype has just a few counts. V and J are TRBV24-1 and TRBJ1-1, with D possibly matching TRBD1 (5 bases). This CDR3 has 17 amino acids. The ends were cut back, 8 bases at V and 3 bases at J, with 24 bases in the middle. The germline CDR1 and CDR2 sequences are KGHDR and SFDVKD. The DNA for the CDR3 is TGTGCCACCAAACGAAACCCTAAGACAGAGGTCGACACTGAAGCTTTCTTT. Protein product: CATKRNPKTEVDTEAFF.

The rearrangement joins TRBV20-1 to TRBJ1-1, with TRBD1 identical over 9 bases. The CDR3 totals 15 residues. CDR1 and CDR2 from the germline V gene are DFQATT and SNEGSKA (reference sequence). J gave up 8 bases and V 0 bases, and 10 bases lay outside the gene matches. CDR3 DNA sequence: TGCAGTGCTAGAGATCGACCCTCAGGACAGGGGGAAGCTTTCTTT. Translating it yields CSARDRPSGQGEAFF.

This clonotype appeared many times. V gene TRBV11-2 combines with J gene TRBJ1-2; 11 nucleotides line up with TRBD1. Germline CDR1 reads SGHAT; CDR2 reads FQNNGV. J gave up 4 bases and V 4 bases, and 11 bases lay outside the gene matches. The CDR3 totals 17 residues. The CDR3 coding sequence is TGTGCCAGCAGCTCCCCGCCCGGGACAGGGGGGACCTATGGCTACACCTTC. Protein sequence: CASSSPPGTGGTYGYTF.

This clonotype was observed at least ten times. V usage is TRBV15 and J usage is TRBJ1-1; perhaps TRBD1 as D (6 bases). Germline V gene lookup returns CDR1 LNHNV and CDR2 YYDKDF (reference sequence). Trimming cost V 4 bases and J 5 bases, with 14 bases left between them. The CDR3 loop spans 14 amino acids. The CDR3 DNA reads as TGTGCCACCAGCATCAAGTCAGGGGTTACTGAAGCTTTCTTT. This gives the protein CATSIKSGVTEAFF.

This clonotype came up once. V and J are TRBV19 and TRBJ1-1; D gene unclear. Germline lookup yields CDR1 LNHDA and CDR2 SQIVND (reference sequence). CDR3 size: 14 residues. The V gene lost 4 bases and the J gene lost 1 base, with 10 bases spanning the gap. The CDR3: CASSSYRGNTEAFF. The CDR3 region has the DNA TGTGCCAGTAGTAGTTACCGGGGGAACACTGAAGCTTTCTTT.

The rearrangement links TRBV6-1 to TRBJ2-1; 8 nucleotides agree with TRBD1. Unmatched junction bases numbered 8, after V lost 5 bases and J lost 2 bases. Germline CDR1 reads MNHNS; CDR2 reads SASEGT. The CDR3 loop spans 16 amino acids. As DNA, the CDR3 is TGTGCCAGCAGTAAACCCGGGACAGGCCCCTACAATGAGCAGTTCTTC. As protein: CASSKPGTGPYNEQFF.